This T cell receptor beta chain was documented in a study of radiotherapy plus CTLA-4 blockade in lung cancer. About the research overall: Patients showed objective responses in 18% of cases, and disease control was achieved by about 30%.

The repertoire was sequenced with immunoSEQ multiplex PCR; TCRdb's copy has only in-frame clones and lacks some. This sample has about 120,000 clones; 65% to 85% occur once, and the top ten carry 4% to 6%. The CDR3 spans 13 residues. Germline-derived CDR1 and CDR2 are MDHEN and SYDVKM. V lost 7 bases to trimming and J lost 8 bases; unmatched junction nucleotides: 7. Findings and limits, study-wide: Interferon-beta and early blood T cell clone dynamics reportedly predicted response best. After treatment with radiotherapy plus ipilimumab, TCR clones that came from the tumor expanded in blood.

Ipilimumab-mediated CTLA-4 blockade plus focal radiation was given to patients having chemo-refractory metastatic non-small-cell lung cancer. Comment on this clone: The antigen is undetermined.

The sample in question was peripheral blood, obtained from a patient treated with radiotherapy plus ipilimumab. V is TRBV28 and J is TRBJ1-2; 10 positions match TRBD1. This TCR was sampled from a human donor with non-small cell lung cancer who had a partial response to radiotherapy plus ipilimumab. CDR3: CASIRGQGGGYTF. The DNA for the CDR3 is TGTGCCAGCATTCGAGGACAGGGGGGAGGCTACACCTTC.